Each of the 8 T cell receptor beta chains below was sequenced from the same sample in a study of regulatory T cells in long-lasting Graves disease. Time point denoted: newly diagnosed GD, antithyroid drugs for less than 3 months. After RNA was extracted from PBMCs, the TCR library was made from it. Libraries of TCR beta came from iRepertoire HTBI primers plus Arm-PCR of CDR3 regions. TCRdb re-called the multiplex PCR reads with MiXCR, one entry per CDR3 protein. The table has fewer than 650,000 distinct CDR3 sequences, roughly 16% seen once. The data also belong to a second study, concerning T cells in Graves' hyperthyroidism and ophthalmopathy.

The source material was peripheral blood mononuclear cells (PBMCs), sampled at new diagnosis, from a patient treated with antithyroid drugs. Receptors originate from a woman under 40 with Graves disease.

Turning to this clonotype: At one end, the junction sequence differs from germline, possibly due to a read error. The chain combines TRBV28 with TRBJ2-1; 13 bases match TRBD2. CDR3 length equals 17 residues. From germline, CDR1 is MDHEN and CDR2 SYDVKM. The CDR3 sequence is CASRLYGTSGAYNEQFF. CDR3 nucleotide sequence: TGTGCCAGCAGATTATATGGGACTAGCGGGGCTTACAATGAGCAGTTCTTC.

This clonotype occurred many times. The DNA of the CDR3 is TGCAGCGTTGGTAAGGCAGGGGCCTACGAGCAGTACTTC. Translation gives CSVGKAGAYEQYF. The V call is TRBV29-1, the J call TRBJ2-7; TRBD1 might be the D (6 bases). This CDR3 is built from 13 residues. The germline V gene has CDR1 SQVTM and CDR2 ANQGSEA. Trimming pared 4 bases from V and 2 bases from J, leaving 12 bases between.

This clonotype was seen only a few times. The chain is built from TRBV5-1 and TRBJ2-3, with D tentatively TRBD1 (7 bases). Germline assignment: CDR1 SGHRS and CDR2 YFSETQ. Trimming took off 5 bases at V and 2 bases at J, with 9 bases between the two ends. The CDR3 is 13 residues long. CDR3 amino acids: CASREGATDTQYF. DNA for the CDR3: TGCGCCAGCAGGGAGGGGGCCACAGATACGCAGTATTTT.

This clonotype was found a few times. The chain is built from TRBV19 and TRBJ1-5; 10 nucleotides match TRBD1. V shed 8 bases, J shed 1 base, and the junction held 8 bases outside the gene matches. Germline V CDR1 and CDR2: LNHDA, SQIVND (reference sequence). This CDR3 has 16 amino acids. The CDR3 nucleotides are TGTGCCAGTCCGCGCCGGGACAGGGGAAGCAATCAGCCCCAGCATTTT. As protein: CASPRRDRGSNQPQHF.

The rearrangement uses TRBV19 and TRBJ2-4, with D hard to call. V lost 1 base and J 0 bases, leaving 10 bases between the germline ends. Germline-derived CDR1 and CDR2 are LNHDA and SQIVND (reference sequence). The CDR3 runs to 16 residues. CDR3 coding DNA: TGTGCCAGTAGTATAGGCTTAACTCTAGCCAAAAACATTCAGTACTTC. Its translation is CASSIGLTLAKNIQYF.

The sample holds many counts of this clonotype. The rearrangement joins TRBV2 to TRBJ1-1; the D is unclear. CDR1 is SNHLY, CDR2 FYNNEI, per germline. Between the trimmed V and J ends, which lost 2 bases and 7 bases, there was a span of 11 bases. This CDR3 spans 13 amino acids. The CDR3 nucleotides are TGTGCCAGCAGTGAATTGGGTGGCCTTGAAGCTTTCTTT. Translating it yields CASSELGGLEAFF.

This clonotype was recorded at least ten times. The chain links TRBV24-1 to TRBJ1-5, with 7 bases fitting TRBD1. This CDR3 is 15 amino acids long. The junction had 2 bases not matched to a gene; V was cut back by 3 bases and J by 1 base. Per germline, CDR1 KGHDR and CDR2 SFDVKD. In DNA form, the CDR3 reads TGTGCCACCAGTGATGCGGGACAGAGCAATCAGCCCCAGCATTTT. Its translation: CATSDAGQSNQPQHF.

This clonotype was recorded a few times. The CDR3 region is CSASSSVQETQYF. The CDR3 nucleotides read TGCAGTGCTAGTAGTAGCGTCCAAGAGACCCAGTACTTC. The chain uses TRBV20-1 and TRBJ2-5, with D perhaps matching TRBD2 (5 bases). Trimming pared 3 bases from V and 1 base from J, leaving 9 bases between. The germline V gene encodes CDR1 DFQATT and CDR2 SNEGSKA (reference sequence). The CDR3 is made up of 13 amino acids.